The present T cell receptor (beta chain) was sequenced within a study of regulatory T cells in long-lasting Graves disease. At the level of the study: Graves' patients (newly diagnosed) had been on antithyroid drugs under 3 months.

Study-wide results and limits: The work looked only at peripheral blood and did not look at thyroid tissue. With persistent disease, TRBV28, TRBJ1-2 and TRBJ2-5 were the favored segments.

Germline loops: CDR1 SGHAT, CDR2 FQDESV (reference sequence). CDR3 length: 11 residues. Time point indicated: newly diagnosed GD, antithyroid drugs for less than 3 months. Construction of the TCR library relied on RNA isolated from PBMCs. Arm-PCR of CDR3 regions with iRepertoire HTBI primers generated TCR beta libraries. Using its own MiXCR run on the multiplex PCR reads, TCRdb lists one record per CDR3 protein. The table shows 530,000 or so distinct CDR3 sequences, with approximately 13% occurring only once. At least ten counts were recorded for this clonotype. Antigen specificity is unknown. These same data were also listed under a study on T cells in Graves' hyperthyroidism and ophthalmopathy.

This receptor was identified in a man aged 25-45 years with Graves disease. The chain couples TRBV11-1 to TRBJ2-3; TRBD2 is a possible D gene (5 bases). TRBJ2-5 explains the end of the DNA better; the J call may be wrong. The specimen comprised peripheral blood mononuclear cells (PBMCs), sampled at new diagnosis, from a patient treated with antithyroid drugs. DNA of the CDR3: TGTGCCAGCAGGGACTCAGAGACCCAGTACTTC. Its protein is CASRDSETQYF.